Following are 28 T cell receptor beta chains from one sample sequenced in a study of T cell repertoires in cytomegalovirus infection. TCRdb re-derived calls from the reads in MiXCR, one entry per CDR3 protein. The sample shows 450,000 to 600,000 distinct CDR3 sequences, about 11% of them seen only once. What was sequenced was PBMCs. The receptors stem from a human donor in good health (CMV status not recorded). Some clones in this sample may be carry-over from other donors' samples.

In this sample, this clonotype turned up many times. The chain combines TRBV20-1 with TRBJ1-1, with D unresolved. This CDR3 is 15 amino acids long. The germline V and J ends were trimmed by 1 base and 5 bases, with 17 bases remaining between them. Per germline, CDR1 DFQATT and CDR2 SNEGSKA (reference sequence). The CDR3 bases are TGCAGTGCTAGAGTACCTCGGACCGGCGGGACTGAAGCTTTCTTT. Its translation: CSARVPRTGGTEAFF.

The chain is built from TRBV9 and TRBJ2-3, with TRBD2 as a possible D gene (7 bases). V dropped 0 bases and J dropped 3 bases, with 17 bases sitting between them. The germline V gene has CDR1 SGDLS and CDR2 YYNGEE. This CDR3 region has 17 residues. CDR3 coding DNA: TGTGCCAGCAGCGTAGACCCCCCGGGGGGCGAAACAGATACGCAGTATTTT. It is translated as CASSVDPPGGETDTQYF. The entire variable domain, with the rest obtained from reference TRBV9 and TRBJ2-3, is as follows: DSGVTQTPKHLITATGQRVTLRCSPRSGDLSVYWYQQSLDQGLQFLIQYYNGEERAKGNILERFSAQQFPDLHSELNLSSLELGDSALYFCASSVDPPGGETDTQYFGPGTRLTVL.

In its sample, this clonotype was seen a few times. This sequence joins TRBV28 and TRBJ2-3; D is undetermined. V lost 1 base to trimming and J lost 2 bases, with 7 bases between them. Germline CDR1 MDHEN, CDR2 SYDVKM. The CDR3 is 14 amino acids. The CDR3 reads CASSLFLLTDTQYF. The CDR3 nucleotides read TGTGCCAGCAGTTTATTTCTCCTCACAGATACGCAGTATTTT.

In this sample, this clonotype turned up once. The chain uses TRBV20-1 and TRBJ2-1; TRBD2 aligns across 9 bases. Germline lookup yields CDR1 DFQATT and CDR2 SNEGSKA (reference sequence). With 7 bases clipped from V and 0 bases from J, the junction kept 4 bases outside the gene matches. There are 14 residues in the CDR3. CDR3 nucleotide sequence: TGCAGTGTGACTAGCGGAAGCTCCTACAATGAGCAGTTCTTC. Its translation is CSVTSGSSYNEQFF.

The chain employs TRBV27 and TRBJ1-2; TRBD1 is a possible D gene (6 bases). The CDR3 loop spans 15 amino acids. The germline CDR1 and CDR2 sequences are MNHEY and SMNVEV (reference sequence). V shed 3 bases and J shed 4 bases, with 15 bases lying between them. The CDR3 sequence is CASSFEGQGTYGYTF. CDR3 nucleotides: TGTGCCAGCAGTTTTGAGGGGCAGGGGACCTATGGCTACACCTTC.

This clonotype appeared a few times. CDR3 DNA: TGTGCCAGTAGTATAAAGGGCAGCGACGCCTACGAGCAGTACTTC. Protein sequence: CASSIKGSDAYEQYF. V is TRBV19 and J is TRBJ2-7; D unresolved. V dropped 2 bases and J dropped 2 bases, with 13 bases sitting between them. This CDR3 contains 15 residues. Germline V CDR1 and CDR2: LNHDA, SQIVND (reference sequence). Complete variable domain (other parts from reference TRBV19 and TRBJ2-7): DGGITQSPKYLFRKEGQNVTLSCEQNLNHDAMYWYRQDPGQGLRLIYYSQIVNDFQKGDIAEGYSVSREKKESFPLTVTSAQKNPTAFYLCASSIKGSDAYEQYFGPGTRLTVT.

The chain combines TRBV4-2 with TRBJ2-5; a weak D match, TRBD2 (6 bases). This CDR3 has 16 amino acids. Trimming cost V 4 bases and J 7 bases, with 22 bases left between them. The V gene's germline CDR1 is LGHNA and CDR2 YNFKEQ. The CDR3 DNA sequence: TGTGCCAGCAGCCCAGGCGGGCGGGGAGCCCGTGGGACCCAGTACTTC. This codes for CASSPGGRGARGTQYF.

This clonotype was found a few times. The chain recombines TRBV9 with TRBJ1-4, with 7 nucleotides matching TRBD1. J gave up 7 bases and V 3 bases, and 15 bases lay outside the gene matches. Germline CDR1 and CDR2: SGDLS and YYNGEE. The CDR3 totals 17 residues. Here the CDR3 reads CASSGGTATSLTEKLFF. The CDR3 coding sequence is TGTGCCAGCAGCGGAGGGACAGCCACTTCCTTGACTGAAAAACTGTTTTTT.

Regarding this clonotype: A much larger clonotype is one base distant, so this may be a read error. The genes are TRBV28 and TRBJ1-2; D remains unclear. From germline, CDR1 is MDHEN and CDR2 SYDVKM. The CDR3 contains 17 residues. Trimming stripped 6 bases from V and 3 bases from J, with 23 bases between. Here the CDR3 reads CASRSPESDMVDYGYTF. CDR3 sequence (DNA): TGTGCCAGCAGATCACCCGAGAGCGACATGGTTGACTATGGCTACACCTTC.

This clonotype has a count of ten or more. DNA for the CDR3: TGTGCCAGCAGCCCACAGGGGGCTAATGGGGCCAACGTCCTGACTTTC. The encoded protein is CASSPQGANGANVLTF. V usage is TRBV6-6 and J usage is TRBJ2-6; 9 positions agree with TRBD1. The CDR3 runs 16 residues. CDR1 and CDR2 from the germline V gene are MNHNY and SVGAGI (reference sequence). V gave up 6 bases and J gave up 3 bases; unmatched junction bases: 6.

This clonotype was detected ten times or more. The chain's CDR3 is CASSSTGFNYGYTF. The DNA for the CDR3 is TGTGCCAGCAGCTCGACAGGGTTCAACTATGGCTACACCTTC. This chain joins TRBV7-2 and TRBJ1-2; 7 bases agree with TRBD1. The CDR3 runs to 14 residues. Germline CDR1 is SGHTA and CDR2 is FQGNSA. The ends lost 4 bases at V and 2 bases at J; junction bases unmatched: 4.

Ten or more counts support this clonotype. J is TRBJ2-1 and V is TRBV29-1; TRBD2 agrees at 9 bases. Losses at the gene ends were 1 base for V and 4 bases for J; bases not matched to a gene: 2. The CDR3 consists of 14 residues. Germline CDR1 reads SQVTM; CDR2 reads ANQGSEA. CDR3 in amino acids: CSVEGTSVYNEQFF. The CDR3 coding sequence is TGCAGCGTTGAAGGGACTAGCGTATACAATGAGCAGTTCTTC.

The sample holds many counts of this clonotype. This chain links TRBV5-6 with TRBJ2-4; tentative D call: TRBD1 (6 bases). From germline, CDR1 is SGHDT and CDR2 YYEEEE. CDR3 length: 14 residues. Trimming shortened V by 4 bases and J by 1 base, and 9 bases separated the two germline ends. The CDR3 DNA is TGTGCCAGCAGCCCGCAGGGGGCCAAAAACATTCAGTACTTC. Translated: CASSPQGAKNIQYF.

This clonotype was found many times. The J gene is TRBJ2-1, the V gene TRBV14; D unresolved. Germline CDR1 reads SGHDN; CDR2 reads FVKESK. Trimming pared 2 bases from V and 3 bases from J, leaving 14 bases between. The CDR3 has 16 residues. The CDR3 sequence: CASSQTQILYYNEQFF. The DNA of the CDR3 is TGTGCCAGCAGCCAAACCCAGATCCTTTACTACAATGAGCAGTTCTTC.

This clonotype was found many times. This chain links TRBV7-2 with TRBJ2-3, with D unresolved. The CDR3 spans 14 residues. V lost 3 bases, J lost 2 bases, and 9 bases lay in between. Germline V gene data show CDR1 as SGHTA and CDR2 as FQGNSA. This CDR3 is CASSLALSTDTQYF. DNA of the CDR3: TGTGCCAGCAGCTTGGCCTTGTCCACAGATACGCAGTATTTT.

This chain joins TRBV5-5 and TRBJ2-2, with D possibly matching TRBD2 (5 bases). CDR1 is SGHKS and CDR2 is YYEKEE in the germline V gene (reference sequence). V was shortened by 2 bases and J by 0 bases, with 14 bases between the two germline ends. This CDR3 has 17 residues. The CDR3, as DNA: TGTGCCAGCAGCTTACTAGGACTTACCGCGAACACCGGGGAGCTGTTTTTT. This encodes CASSLLGLTANTGELFF.

This clonotype appeared many times. The chain is built from TRBV19 and TRBJ1-5; D is perhaps TRBD1 (5 bases). CDR3 size: 15 residues. CDR1 is LNHDA and CDR2 is SQIVND in the germline V gene (reference sequence). Trimming pared 3 bases from V and 3 bases from J, leaving 12 bases between. CDR3 in DNA: TGTGCCAGTAGTATTGGGGGGAGGGTCAATCAGCCCCAGCATTTT. Its translation is CASSIGGRVNQPQHF. Supplemented by reference TRBV19 and TRBJ1-5, the full variable domain reads DGGITQSPKYLFRKEGQNVTLSCEQNLNHDAMYWYRQDPGQGLRLIYYSQIVNDFQKGDIAEGYSVSREKKESFPLTVTSAQKNPTAFYLCASSIGGRVNQPQHFGDGTRLSIL.

At least ten counts were recorded for this clonotype. The chain recombines TRBV27 with TRBJ1-5; no firm D call. CDR1 and CDR2 (germline): MNHEY, SMNVEV (reference sequence). The CDR3 is 13 residues long. Trimming shortened V by 6 bases and J by 5 bases, and 11 bases separated the two germline ends. The CDR3 nucleotides read TGTGCCAGCAGCTTAAGGGTATATCAGCCCCAGCATTTT. Its translation is CASSLRVYQPQHF.

This clonotype was counted at least ten times. The gene calls are TRBV19 and TRBJ2-7; D might be TRBD1 or TRBD2, each matching 6 bases. The V gene lost 7 bases and the J gene lost 3 bases, with 13 bases spanning the gap. Per germline, CDR1 LNHDA and CDR2 SQIVND (reference sequence). The CDR3 covers 13 residues. CDR3 DNA sequence: TGTGCCAGTATGCCGGGGGACAACTACGAGCAGTACTTC. Amino acids: CASMPGDNYEQYF. The whole variable domain, filled in from reference TRBV19 and TRBJ2-7, reads DGGITQSPKYLFRKEGQNVTLSCEQNLNHDAMYWYRQDPGQGLRLIYYSQIVNDFQKGDIAEGYSVSREKKESFPLTVTSAQKNPTAFYLCASMPGDNYEQYFGPGTRLTVT.

This clonotype was seen many times. This chain links TRBV6-1 with TRBJ1-1; possible D gene TRBD1, 5 bases. The CDR3 sequence is 11 residues long. Germline CDR1 is MNHNS and CDR2 is SASEGT. V was pared by 8 bases and J by 11 bases, with 15 bases between. CDR3 in amino acids: CASRLDRRAFF. As DNA, the CDR3 is TGTGCCAGCCGACTCGACAGACGGGCTTTCTTT.

This clonotype was counted ten times or more. The chain employs TRBV7-2 and TRBJ2-1, with 12 bases identical to TRBD2. J gave up 7 bases and V 5 bases, and 9 bases lay outside the gene matches. The CDR3 totals 16 residues. Germline CDR1 reads SGHTA; CDR2 reads FQGNSA. The CDR3 DNA follows: TGTGCCAGCAGCACCAGACTAGCGGGAGCTAGGAATGAGCAGTTCTTC. It yields the protein CASSTRLAGARNEQFF.

This clonotype occurred many times. The chain carries TRBV7-8 and TRBJ1-5, with D possibly being TRBD1 (5 bases). The CDR3 is made up of 14 amino acids. V was trimmed by 2 bases and J by 5 bases, leaving 10 bases between them. Germline-derived CDR1 and CDR2 are SGHVS and FQNEAQ. The CDR3 DNA reads as TGTGCCAGCAGCTTAAGGGGCTCTGATCAGCCCCAGCATTTT. Its protein is CASSLRGSDQPQHF.

This clonotype was observed a handful of times. The chain recombines TRBV20-1 with TRBJ2-7, with D possibly being TRBD2 (5 bases). Trimming took off 6 bases at V and 3 bases at J, with 12 bases between the two ends. The germline V gene encodes CDR1 DFQATT and CDR2 SNEGSKA (reference sequence). The CDR3 spans 12 residues. For the CDR3, the DNA is TGCAGTGCCCCACTCCGGGACTACGAGCAGTACTTC. Amino acids: CSAPLRDYEQYF.

This clonotype was seen a few times. The chain has TRBV7-3 and TRBJ2-2, with 9 bases that match TRBD2. Germline CDR1 is SGHTA and CDR2 is FQGTGA. Trimming at V came to 5 bases and at J to 5 bases, leaving 15 bases not matched to a gene. The CDR3 contains 18 residues. CDR3 sequence (DNA): TGTGCCAGCAGCCTTGCGACTTTAGCGGGAGAGGGAACCGGGGAGCTGTTTTTT. This translates into CASSLATLAGEGTGELFF.

This clonotype was recorded at least ten times. This CDR3 is CASSARDRGRGQPQHF. The CDR3 DNA follows: TGTGCCAGTAGTGCCCGGGACAGGGGGCGAGGGCAGCCCCAGCATTTT. The chain links TRBV19 to TRBJ1-5; 12 bases align to TRBD1. CDR3 length equals 16 residues. The germline gives CDR1 LNHDA, CDR2 SQIVND (reference sequence). J gave up 7 bases and V 5 bases, and 9 bases lay outside the gene matches. Based on the CDR3 plus reference TRBV19 and TRBJ1-5, the full variable domain is DGGITQSPKYLFRKEGQNVTLSCEQNLNHDAMYWYRQDPGQGLRLIYYSQIVNDFQKGDIAEGYSVSREKKESFPLTVTSAQKNPTAFYLCASSARDRGRGQPQHFGDGTRLSIL.

With respect to this clonotype: With a much larger clone just one base away, this may be a read error. J is TRBJ2-7 and V is TRBV27; 12 nucleotides match TRBD2. From germline, CDR1 is MNHEY and CDR2 SMNVEV (reference sequence). The CDR3 covers 15 residues. V lost 8 bases, J lost 5 bases, and 10 bases stayed unmatched. The CDR3: CASGPRTSGNHEQYF. The CDR3 DNA sequence: TGTGCCAGCGGCCCCAGGACTAGCGGGAACCACGAGCAGTACTTC.

As DNA, the CDR3 is TGTGCCAGCAGCCAAGAGTTTACCGTCACAGATACGCAGTATTTT. Residues: CASSQEFTVTDTQYF. The V and J genes are TRBV4-2 and TRBJ2-3, with D unresolved. CDR1 LGHNA and CDR2 YNFKEQ come from the germline V gene. The CDR3 loop spans 15 amino acids. Trimming pared 0 bases from V and 2 bases from J, leaving 9 bases between.

This clonotype was detected a few times. The chain combines TRBV19 with TRBJ1-2, with TRBD1 matching 8 bases. Trimming cost V 7 bases and J 4 bases; bases outside gene matches: 8. Germline loops: CDR1 LNHDA, CDR2 SQIVND (reference sequence). There are 14 residues in the CDR3. For the CDR3, the DNA is TGTGCCAGTATCGGCGGACAGGGCCTCTATGGCTACACCTTC. Its protein is CASIGGQGLYGYTF.